A selection of T cell receptor beta chains follows, all from one sample in a study of tumor and adjacent non-tumor tissue in lung cancer. TCRdb re-called the multiplex PCR reads with MiXCR, one entry per CDR3 protein. This sample carries tens of thousands of distinct CDR3 sequences, around 71% of them seen once, and the ten largest clones take approximately 20%. Specimen: lung tumor tissue. These receptors were obtained from a man in his sixties with non-small cell lung cancer. CDR3s include the opening cysteine and the closing phenylalanine or tryptophan. The D gene is left open where the match is weak. Clone size is stated in some rows and not others, as once, few, many or a class when expanded.

clone_size cdr3_length d_call j_call v_call cdr3_nt cdr3_aa
. 15 . TRBJ2-1 TRBV11-2 TGTGCCAGCAGTTTACCGCGGGACTCAAACGGGGGGCAGTTCTTC CASSLPRDSNGGQFF
. 15 . TRBJ2-1 TRBV11-2 TGTGCCAGCAGCCAGCACCGGGGAGTGAGGGATGAGCAGTTCTTC CASSQHRGVRDEQFF
few 14 . TRBJ2-1 TRBV14 TGTGCCAGCAGCATCCAGGGCCCTTACAATGAGCAGTTCTTC CASSIQGPYNEQFF
. 14 TRBD2 TRBJ2-1 TRBV20-1 TGCAGTGCCAGGGGACTAGCGGGAATTAATGAGCAGTTCTTC CSARGLAGINEQFF
many 12 . TRBJ2-1 TRBV30 TGTGCCTGGAGCGGCTCGGAGGTTGAGCAGTTCTTC CAWSGSEVEQFF
many 11 . TRBJ2-1 TRBV6-6 TGTGCCAGCAGTGCCGGGGGTGAGCAGTTCTTC CASSAGGEQFF
few 15 . TRBJ2-3 TRBV5-1 TGCGCCAGCAGCTTGGTTGGTCAGAGCACAGATACGCAGTATTTT CASSLVGQSTDTQYF
. 12 TRBD1 TRBJ1-2 TRBV29-1 TGCGGCGGTGCTGACAGGGACCATGGCTACACCTTC CGGADRDHGYTF
. 19 TRBD2 TRBJ2-4 TRBV4-2 TGCGCCAGCAGTCAAGCGCAGGCTAGCGGACCGTTAGCCAAAAACATTCAGTACTTC CASSQAQASGPLAKNIQYF
. 15 . TRBJ1-4 TRBV28 TGTGCCAGCAGGGGGCTATGGAGGACTAATGAAAAACTGTTTTTT CASRGLWRTNEKLFF
. 14 . TRBJ1-5 TRBV6-2/TRBV6-3 TGTGTCAGCAGTTACGGGGGGGACAATCAGCCCCAGCGTTTT CVSSYGGDNQPQRF
. 12 . TRBJ2-5 TRBV29-1 TGCAGCACCGGACGCAGCCCAGTGACACAGTACTTC CSTGRSPVTQYF
. 14 TRBD1 TRBJ2-5 TRBV11-2 TGTGCCAGCAGCTTGACAGGGATCTTCGAGACCCAATACTTC CASSLTGIFETQYF
. 14 . TRBJ2-1 TRBV7-9 TGTGCCGGCAGCTTCGGGGTGTCCTACAATGAGCAGTTCTTC CAGSFGVSYNEQFF
many 12 . TRBJ2-6 TRBV29-1 TGCAGCGGTGGCTCTGGGGCCAACGTCCTGACTTTC CSGGSGANVLTF
. 14 . TRBJ2-2 TRBV24-1 TGTGCCACCTGTGTCAGCGCGAACACAGGGGAGCTGTTTTTT CATCVSANTGELFF
. 16 . TRBJ2-3 TRBV5-1 TGCACCATCAGCTTGGCCGGGACATATCGCACAGATACGCAGTATTTT CTISLAGTYRTDTQYF
. 16 . TRBJ2-3 TRBV6-2/TRBV6-3 TGCGCCAGCAGTACCGAGGGCCTCTCTAGGACAGATACGCAGTATTTT CASSTEGLSRTDTQYF
medium-sized 14 TRBD2 TRBJ2-4 TRBV7-8 TGTGCCAGCAGCTTTGGCGGGGGTGGTGACATTCAGTACTTC CASSFGGGGDIQYF
. 13 . TRBJ2-7 TRBV5-4 TGTGCCAGCTGCTTGGTTTCGTCGGGGGAGCGGTATTTC CASCLVSSGERYF
medium-sized 15 . TRBJ2-1 TRBV11-3 TGTGCCAGCAGCTTAGGGACAGCGTGGGGCAATGAGCAGTTCTTC CASSLGTAWGNEQFF
many 13 . TRBJ2-5 TRBV29-1 TGCAGCGTTGTGGGGGGATCCCAAGAGACCCAGTACTTC CSVVGGSQETQYF
once 15 . TRBJ2-6 TRBV6-5 TGTGTCAGCAGTTTTGGGGGCGCTGGGGCCAACGTCCTGACTTTC CVSSFGGAGANVLTF
once 14 . TRBJ2-7 TRBV6-5 TGTGCAAGCAGTTACGGGGACGGGGGCTACGAGCAGTACTTC CASSYGDGGYEQYF
many 13 TRBD1 TRBJ1-5 TRBV20-1 TGCAGTGCCGGGACAGGGGGTTCCGGGCCCCAGCATTTT CSAGTGGSGPQHF
many 15 . TRBJ1-1 TRBV6-6 TGTGCCAGCAGTCCCCCCACAGGAAATAAAGCTGAAGCTTTCTTT CASSPPTGNKAEAFF
. 15 . TRBJ2-1 TRBV12-3/TRBV12-4 TGTGCGAGCAGTTTAAGGCGGCTATCCCGCGATGGGCAGTTCTTC CASSLRRLSRDGQFF
. 14 . TRBJ2-7 TRBV9 TGTGCTAGCAGCGTTCAAGGCAACTCCTACGAGCAGTACTTC CASSVQGNSYEQYF
many 18 TRBD1 TRBJ2-2 TRBV6-2/TRBV6-3 TGTGCCAGCAGTCCTCCCCCCGGGACAGGGTTCGGCACCGGGGAGCTGTTTTTT CASSPPPGTGFGTGELFF
. 14 . TRBJ1-5 TRBV6-5 TGTGCCAGCAGTTGGGGCAATAGCAATCAGCCCCAGCATTTT CASSWGNSNQPQHF
. 16 . TRBJ2-2 TRBV4-1 TGCGCCAGCAGCCAAGTATTGCGGGTGGTGGGCGGGGAGCTGTTTTTT CASSQVLRVVGGELFF
. 13 TRBD1 TRBJ2-7 TRBV5-8 TGTACCAGCAGCACCTTTGACAGGGACGAACAGTACTTC CTSSTFDRDEQYF